The 7 T cell receptor beta chains listed next were all sequenced from one sample in a study of CD8+ T cells in alopecia areata. Sequencing templates came from extracted RNA that was reverse transcribed into cDNA. Generated by immunoSEQ multiplex PCR, the TCRdb table keeps only in-frame clones and is missing some. The sample consists of some 170,000 clones, about 66% of them appearing once. The source was CD8+ T cells sorted from blood, collected at week 0. The receptor set was obtained from a human donor with alopecia areata.

The genes are TRBV27 and TRBJ2-5; TRBD2 is a possible D gene (7 bases). Trimming removed 8 bases at V and 4 bases at J, with 20 bases between. The CDR3 loop spans 15 amino acids. CDR1 is MNHEY and CDR2 is SMNVEV in the germline V gene (reference sequence). The CDR3 DNA sequence: TGTGCCAGCTCTAGGGGGGGTCTCGTCCCAGAGACCCAGTACTTC. Residues: CASSRGGLVPETQYF.

This clone has just a few counts. The chain joins TRBV13 to TRBJ1-1, with D uncertain. Germline loops: CDR1 PRHDT, CDR2 FYEKMQ (reference sequence). V was clipped by 4 bases and J by 1 base, with 13 bases between them. The CDR3 runs to 15 residues. The CDR3 nucleotides are TGTGCCAGCAGCTCCCAATATGGGTGGAACACTGAAGCTTTCTTT. It codes for CASSSQYGWNTEAFF.

The chain uses TRBV29-1 and TRBJ1-4; D is ambiguous. Germline CDR1 is SQVTM and CDR2 is ANQGSEA. The CDR3 is 11 residues long. Between the trimmed V and J ends, which lost 7 bases and 1 base, there was a span of 4 bases. CDR3 loop: CSALTNEKLFF. CDR3 nucleotide sequence: TGCAGCGCATTAACTAATGAAAAACTGTTTTTT.

The chain recombines TRBV4-1 with TRBJ1-5, with 7 bases lining up with TRBD1. CDR1 and CDR2 (germline): MGHRA, YSYEKL. Trimming removed 0 bases from V and 3 bases from J; junction bases left unmatched: 2. The CDR3 consists of 15 residues. This CDR3 is CASSQEQGINQPQHF. The CDR3 bases are TGCGCCAGCAGCCAAGAACAGGGGATCAATCAGCCCCAGCATTTT.

The rearrangement joins TRBV30 to TRBJ1-1; a possible D gene is TRBD1 (5 bases). The V gene lost 2 bases and the J gene lost 7 bases, with 11 bases spanning the gap. The CDR3 is made up of 12 amino acids. Germline V gene sequence: CDR1 GTSNPN, CDR2 SVGIG (reference sequence). The CDR3 sequence is CAWSPGGGEAFF. The CDR3 nucleotides are TGTGCCTGGAGTCCAGGCGGGGGTGAAGCTTTCTTT.

The gene calls are TRBV12-5 and TRBJ2-4; D possibly corresponds to TRBD2 (6 bases). The CDR3 has 14 residues. CDR1 LGHNT and CDR2 FRNRAP come from the germline V gene. Trimming stripped 5 bases from V and 15 bases from J, with 23 bases between. CDR3 bases: TGTGCTAGTGGTGGTACAGACTTGGGGACTTTAGTGTACTTC. It encodes CASGGTDLGTLVYF.

V and J are TRBV30 and TRBJ2-7; D gene unclear. This CDR3 has 11 residues. V was trimmed by 2 bases and J by 2 bases, leaving 4 bases between them. CDR1 and CDR2 from the germline V gene are GTSNPN and SVGIG (reference sequence). The CDR3 is CAWSKPYEQYF. The DNA of the CDR3 is TGTGCCTGGAGTAAACCCTACGAGCAGTACTTC.